The sequence of this T cell receptor beta chain was determined in a study of CD8+ T cells in alopecia areata. Findings and caveats of the study: It was less clear whether patients shared TCRs than it was in mice, possibly because of HLA. Alopecia totalis/universalis scalp especially showed more expanded CD8+ clones than normal scalp.

This clone was counted only a few times. Its antigen remains unknown. Gene names are mouse gene names. The read terminates 4 residues ahead of where the CDR3 ends, so the germline J gene completes it. Following RNA extraction, reverse transcription yielded cDNA that acted as the sequencing template. Sequenced by immunoSEQ multiplex PCR; TCRdb stores in-frame clones only, minus some. The record shows 200,000 to 300,000 clones for this sample, with no singletons present. Trimming removed 3 bases at V and 3 bases at J, with 12 bases between. This CDR3 has 15 residues. The V gene's germline CDR1 is NNHNN and CDR2 SYGAGS (reference sequence). Cutaneous lymph node cells were pooled, and they were sorted using CD4, CD8alpha, NKG2D, NKG2ACE and other markers.

Sample: CD4+ T cells sorted from a lymph node. The rearrangement joins TRBV13-2 to TRBJ2-2; D possibly corresponds to TRBD1 (5 bases). The sequence was collected from a C3H/HeJ mouse with alopecia areata. The mice in this strain carry MHC haplotype H2-k. This CDR3 reads CASGAHRRDTGQLYF. CDR3 DNA (partial): TGTGCCAGCGGTGCCCACAGGCGGGACACCGGG.